The rows below give T cell receptor beta chains drawn from one sample of a study of blood T cell repertoires in COVID-19. Sequencing used immunoSEQ multiplex PCR; TCRdb keeps in-frame clones, though not all of them. The profile shows more than 85,000 clones, over 70% of them singletons. Sequencing was carried out using peripheral blood. These receptors all come from a woman in her forties or fifties with acute or convalescent COVID-19. Both conserved end residues are part of each CDR3. A D gene is named only where the DNA matches it firmly. The size entry is marked missing in some rows and otherwise reads once, few, many or a size class.

size	D	V	J	CDR3	DNA
NA	NA	TRBV30	TRBJ2-7	CAWGKGIGQYF	TGTGCCTGGGGGAAGGGGATCGGGCAGTACTTC
NA	TRBD1	TRBV5-6	TRBJ1-1	CASSLDRGTAFF	TGTGCCAGCAGCTTGGACAGGGGAACCGCTTTCTTT
NA	NA	TRBV4-3	TRBJ1-6	CASSQETDNSPLHF	TGCGCCAGCAGCCAAGAAACAGATAATTCACCCCTCCACTTT
NA	NA	TRBV7-8	TRBJ2-1	CASSTKAVHEQFF	TGTGCCAGCAGCACGAAGGCGGTGCATGAGCAGTTCTTC
NA	NA	TRBV6-5	TRBJ2-1	CASSWDTNEQFF	TGTGCCAGCAGCTGGGACACCAATGAGCAGTTCTTC
few	NA	TRBV5-1	TRBJ1-5	CASSPQGAPNQPQHF	TGCGCCAGCAGCCCCCAAGGGGCCCCCAATCAGCCCCAGCATTTT
once	NA	TRBV28	TRBJ1-3	CASSTPGLRSSGNTIYF	TGTGCCAGCAGTACCCCGGGACTGAGATCCTCTGGAAACACCATATATTTT
NA	NA	TRBV11-2	TRBJ2-2	CASSPQGTGELFF	TGTGCCAGCAGCCCCCAGGGCACCGGGGAGCTGTTTTTT
NA	NA	TRBV28	TRBJ2-5	CASNLRGETQYF	TGTGCCAGCAATTTAAGGGGGGAGACCCAGTACTTC
NA	NA	TRBV29-1	TRBJ2-1	CSVAHNEQFF	TGCAGCGTCGCGCACAATGAGCAGTTCTTC
NA	TRBD2	TRBV2	TRBJ2-1	CASSEGGGWNEQFF	TGTGCCAGCAGTGAGGGCGGGGGGTGGAATGAGCAGTTCTTC